These T cell receptor beta chains were read from a single sample in a study of blood T cell repertoires in COVID-19. Profiling relied on immunoSEQ multiplex PCR, and the TCRdb table lists in-frame clones only, not all of them. This table holds approximately 71,000 clones, more than 70% found once. Input material: peripheral blood. Every receptor here comes from a man aged 45 to 65 with acute or convalescent COVID-19. Both conserved end residues are part of each CDR3. The D gene is left open where the match is weak. Size values are once, few and many counts, or a class for expanded clones, and some rows have none.

CDR3aa	CDR3nt	v_gene	j_gene	d_gene	abundance
CAISETGDGNTIYF	TGTGCCATCAGTGAAACGGGGGACGGAAACACCATATATTTT	TRBV10-3	TRBJ1-3	.	.
CASSQDEEQAGNTIYF	TGCGCCAGCAGCCAAGACGAGGAACAGGCTGGAAACACCATATATTTT	TRBV4-1	TRBJ1-3	.	.
CASRAAGTGGVLTF	TGCGCCAGCAGAGCAGCCGGGACAGGGGGAGTCCTGACTTTC	TRBV5-1	TRBJ2-6	TRBD1	.
CASKEGLSNQPQHF	TGTGCCAGTAAAGAGGGTTTGAGCAATCAGCCCCAGCATTTT	TRBV19	TRBJ1-5	.	.
CASSKALTGASTYEQYF	TGTGCCAGTAGTAAGGCATTAACAGGGGCGTCAACCTACGAGCAGTACTTC	TRBV19	TRBJ2-7	TRBD1	.
CASSGRYTGTGGGYTF	TGTGCCAGCAGCGGACGTTATACCGGGACAGGGGGTGGCTACACCTTC	TRBV9	TRBJ1-2	TRBD1	.
CASNSGRLTNPQETQYF	TGTGCCAGTAATAGCGGGAGGCTAACAAACCCACAAGAGACCCAGTACTTC	TRBV2	TRBJ2-5	TRBD2	.
CSVPRRTGKNLSALYGYTF	TGCAGCGTGCCGAGACGGACAGGGAAAAACCTATCAGCCCTCTATGGCTACACCTTC	TRBV29-1	TRBJ1-2	TRBD1	.
CASTGLAGSNEQYF	TGCGCCAGCACGGGACTAGCGGGATCAAACGAGCAGTACTTC	TRBV5-1	TRBJ2-7	TRBD2	once
CASSLHWRELNNEQFF	TGTGCCAGCAGCTTACATTGGCGGGAGTTGAACAATGAGCAGTTCTTC	TRBV11-2	TRBJ2-1	TRBD2	.
CASSIRTSGVGGYEQYF	TGTGCCAGCAGTATAAGGACTAGCGGGGTAGGAGGTTACGAGCAGTACTTC	TRBV27	TRBJ2-7	TRBD2	once
CASSRTQGFLPASGNTIYF	TGTGCCAGCAGTCGAACACAGGGGTTTCTACCCGCGTCTGGAAACACCATATATTTT	TRBV9	TRBJ1-3	TRBD1	.
CASSPRVGLRGEQYF	TGTGCCAGCAGTCCGCGTGTGGGGTTACGGGGCGAGCAGTACTTC	TRBV28	TRBJ2-7	.	.
CASSLSFDQPQHF	TGTGCCAGCAGTTTATCTTTCGATCAGCCCCAGCATTTT	TRBV28	TRBJ1-5	.	.
CASSLDSYSNQPQHF	TGTGCCAGCAGCTTGGACAGCTATAGCAATCAGCCCCAGCATTTT	TRBV5-5	TRBJ1-5	.	once
CASSAGQLGEQFF	TGTGCCAGCAGTGCAGGACAGTTGGGTGAGCAGTTCTTC	TRBV6-4	TRBJ2-1	.	.
CAWSAGLAGVDTQYF	TGTGCCTGGAGTGCGGGACTAGCGGGCGTGGATACGCAGTATTTT	TRBV30	TRBJ2-3	TRBD2	.
CASSQGGQGNQPQHF	TGCGCCAGCAGTCAAGGTGGGCAGGGGAACCAGCCCCAGCATTTT	TRBV23-1	TRBJ1-5	.	.
CSVDGSGGSYEQYF	TGCAGCGTTGACGGTAGCGGGGGGTCCTACGAGCAGTACTTC	TRBV29-1	TRBJ2-7	TRBD2	.
CASSPPVWTSGDYEQYF	TGTGCCAGCAGCCCCCCCGTCTGGACTAGCGGGGACTACGAGCAGTACTTC	TRBV3-1/TRBV3-2	TRBJ2-7	TRBD2	.
CATSETGINQPQHF	TGTGCCACCAGTGAGACAGGGATCAATCAGCCCCAGCATTTT	TRBV24-1	TRBJ1-5	TRBD1	.
CASSHHSGNSPLHF	TGTGCCAGCAGCCACCACTCGGGGAATTCACCCCTCCACTTT	TRBV4-2	TRBJ1-6	.	.
CASSVPGGKTQYF	TGCGCCAGCAGTGTACCAGGGGGGAAGACCCAGTACTTC	TRBV10-2	TRBJ2-5	.	.
CASSNSGTGPYEQYF	TGTGCCAGCAGTAATTCCGGGACAGGGCCCTACGAGCAGTACTTC	TRBV6-6	TRBJ2-7	TRBD1	.
CASSVASGGAGEQFF	TGTGCCAGCAGCGTAGCCAGCGGGGGGGCCGGCGAGCAGTTCTTC	TRBV9	TRBJ2-1	TRBD2	once
CASSESSGQPQHF	TGCGCCAGCAGTGAGTCTTCCGGGCAGCCCCAGCATTTT	TRBV10-2	TRBJ1-5	.	.
CASSPGTGGGEQYF	TGTGCCAGCAGTCCGGGGACAGGGGGTGGTGAGCAGTACTTC	TRBV27	TRBJ2-7	TRBD1	.
CATSRVPSGANAEQYF	TGTGCCACCAGCAGAGTCCCTAGCGGGGCGAACGCCGAGCAGTACTTC	TRBV15	TRBJ2-7	TRBD2	.
CASSIFLYSNQPQHF	TGTGCCAGTAGTATCTTCCTTTATAGCAATCAGCCCCAGCATTTT	TRBV19	TRBJ1-5	.	.
CASSPTASGINYEQYF	TGTGCCAGCAGTCCCACCGCTAGCGGGATTAACTACGAGCAGTACTTC	TRBV28	TRBJ2-7	TRBD2	.
CASSPDRSSPLHF	TGTGCCAGCTCACCAGACAGATCCTCACCCCTCCACTTT	TRBV18	TRBJ1-6	.	few
CASSRTSGGAGNEQFF	TGCGCCAGCAGCAGGACTAGCGGGGGGGCCGGAAATGAGCAGTTCTTC	TRBV5-1	TRBJ2-1	TRBD2	few
CASTRQGANYGYTF	TGTGCCAGCACCAGACAAGGTGCTAACTATGGCTACACCTTC	TRBV6-5	TRBJ1-2	.	.
CASSSARAPSGANVLTF	TGTGCCAGCAGTTCCGCGAGGGCCCCCTCTGGGGCCAACGTCCTGACTTTC	TRBV27	TRBJ2-6	.	.
CASSVAGAGVSTGELFF	TGTGCCAGCAGCGTAGCTGGGGCAGGTGTCAGCACCGGGGAGCTGTTTTTT	TRBV9	TRBJ2-2	.	few
CASSPSGTPSTGELFF	TGTGCCAGCAGCCCGTCCGGGACACCGAGCACCGGGGAGCTGTTTTTT	TRBV7-6	TRBJ2-2	.	.
CASSEAPTHNSPLHF	TGTGCCAGCAGTGAAGCGCCAACTCATAATTCACCCCTCCACTTT	TRBV6-1	TRBJ1-6	.	.
CASSLGQQGARDTQYF	TGCGCCAGCAGCTTGGGACAACAGGGGGCGCGAGATACGCAGTATTTT	TRBV5-1	TRBJ2-3	TRBD1	.
CALGGGLSPLHF	TGTGCCCTCGGCGGGGGTCTTTCACCCCTCCACTTT	TRBV28	TRBJ1-6	.	.
CASSLARQGMGEQYF	TGCGCCAGCAGCTTGGCCCGGCAGGGGATGGGCGAGCAGTACTTC	TRBV5-1	TRBJ2-7	.	.
CASSFSGAHYGYTF	TGTGCCAGCAGCTTTTCAGGGGCCCACTATGGCTACACCTTC	TRBV11-3	TRBJ1-2	.	.
CASSLARPEAFF	TGTGCCAGCAGCTTAGCGCGCCCTGAAGCTTTCTTT	TRBV7-9	TRBJ1-1	.	.
CASSSRGANYGYTF	TGTGCCAGCAGCTCCAGGGGGGCTAACTATGGCTACACCTTC	TRBV14	TRBJ1-2	TRBD1	.
CASSLRAREEAFF	TGTGCCAGCAGCTTGCGAGCGCGTGAGGAAGCTTTCTTT	TRBV7-9	TRBJ1-1	.	.
CASSENGAENTEAFF	TGTGCCAGCAGTGAAAATGGGGCGGAAAACACTGAAGCTTTCTTT	TRBV2	TRBJ1-1	.	few
CASSLPRTGAGGELFF	TGTGCCAGCAGCTTACCCCGGACAGGGGCGGGCGGGGAGCTGTTTTTT	TRBV11-3	TRBJ2-2	TRBD1	.
CASSLETGGFYEQYF	TGTGCCAGCTCACTAGAGACAGGGGGCTTCTACGAGCAGTACTTC	TRBV18	TRBJ2-7	TRBD1	.
CASSLHAGPNQPQHF	TGTGCCAGCAGCCTCCACGCAGGGCCCAATCAGCCCCAGCATTTT	TRBV7-3	TRBJ1-5	.	few
CASSSGRYQPQHF	TGTGCCAGCAGCTCAGGTAGATATCAGCCCCAGCATTTT	TRBV7-2	TRBJ1-5	.	.
CASSIGIRHSVGELFF	TGTGCCAGCAGCATAGGAATACGTCATTCGGTCGGGGAGCTGTTTTTT	TRBV7-2	TRBJ2-2	.	once
CASSWGTFRSSSGANVLTF	TGCGCCAGCAGCTGGGGGACATTCAGATCCTCCTCTGGGGCCAACGTCCTGACTTTC	TRBV5-1	TRBJ2-6	.	.
CASSPTWGANEKLFF	TGTGCCAGCTCACCAACTTGGGGGGCTAATGAAAAACTGTTTTTT	TRBV18	TRBJ1-4	.	.
CASGGDGNTIYF	TGCGCCAGCGGCGGGGACGGAAACACCATATATTTT	TRBV5-1	TRBJ1-3	.	.